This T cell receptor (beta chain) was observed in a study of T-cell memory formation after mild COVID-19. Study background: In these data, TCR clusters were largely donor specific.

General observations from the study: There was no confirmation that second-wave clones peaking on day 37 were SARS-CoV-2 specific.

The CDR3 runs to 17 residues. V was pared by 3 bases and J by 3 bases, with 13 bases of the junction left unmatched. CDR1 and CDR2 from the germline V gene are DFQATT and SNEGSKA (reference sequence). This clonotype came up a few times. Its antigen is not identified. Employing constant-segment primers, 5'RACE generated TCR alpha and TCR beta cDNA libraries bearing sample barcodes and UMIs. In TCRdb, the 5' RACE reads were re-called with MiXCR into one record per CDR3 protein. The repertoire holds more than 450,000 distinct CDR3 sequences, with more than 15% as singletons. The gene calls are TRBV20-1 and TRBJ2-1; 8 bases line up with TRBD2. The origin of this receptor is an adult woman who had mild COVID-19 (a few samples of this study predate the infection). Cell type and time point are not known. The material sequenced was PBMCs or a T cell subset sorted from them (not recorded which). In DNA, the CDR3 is TGCAGTGCTAGGGAGGCGCGGGGTAGCGGGATCTACAATGAGCAGTTCTTC. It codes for CSAREARGSGIYNEQFF.